The source of this T cell receptor beta chain is a study of shared T cell receptors in the human thymus. TCRdb keeps only in-frame clones here, not all; method: immunoSEQ multiplex PCR. The sample contains approximately 730,000 clones, 80% to 90% of which appear only once. The CDR3 extends over 13 amino acids. V lost 3 bases and J lost 6, with 9 bases in between. Germline CDR1 and CDR2: KGHSH and LQKENI. Another study also made use of these data, one on human thymus T cells.

This chain uses TRBV18 with TRBJ1-3; D gene unclear. Sequenced material: thymocytes. This clonotype was sampled from a girl under three years old with a congenital heart defect. Here the CDR3 reads CASSPSRENTIYF. CDR3 sequence (DNA): TGTGCCAGCTCACCGTCGAGGGAAAACACCATATATTTT.